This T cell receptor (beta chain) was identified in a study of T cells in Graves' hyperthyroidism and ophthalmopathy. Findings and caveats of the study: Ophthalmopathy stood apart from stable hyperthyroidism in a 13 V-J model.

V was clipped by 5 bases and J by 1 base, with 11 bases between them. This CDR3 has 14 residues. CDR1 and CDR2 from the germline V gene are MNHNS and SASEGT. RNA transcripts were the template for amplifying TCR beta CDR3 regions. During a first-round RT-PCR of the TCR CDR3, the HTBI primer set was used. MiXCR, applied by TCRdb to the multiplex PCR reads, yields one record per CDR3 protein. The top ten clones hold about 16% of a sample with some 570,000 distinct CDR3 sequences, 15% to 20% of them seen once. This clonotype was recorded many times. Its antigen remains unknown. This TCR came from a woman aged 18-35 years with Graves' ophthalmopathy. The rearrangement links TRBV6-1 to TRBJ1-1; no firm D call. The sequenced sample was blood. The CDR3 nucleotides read TGTGCCAGCAGTTCCGCGGACTCGAACACTGAAGCTTTCTTT. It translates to CASSSADSNTEAFF.